The present T cell receptor (beta chain) was sequenced within a study of blood T cell repertoires in COVID-19. About the study: The study drew acute and convalescent COVID-19 samples from the United States, Italy and Spain. The cDNA or gDNA used as material had been derived from T cells, B-cell-depleted T cells, or PBMCs.

How the authors handled the data: Amplification from reference gene primers served as the basis for estimated nucleated cell counts. Sequenced by immunoSEQ multiplex PCR; TCRdb stores in-frame clones only, minus some. V, J and clone size derive from that table, while D and trimming were established from the DNA sequence. The sample holds about 140,000 clones, 65% to 85% seen once. J was trimmed by 15 bases and V by 0 bases; bases with no gene match: 8. This CDR3 comprises 13 residues. Germline values: CDR1 SGDLS, CDR2 YYNGEE. The V call is TRBV9, the J call TRBJ2-1, with 8 bases fitting TRBD2. The sequenced sample was peripheral blood. The source of this sequence is a man aged 25-45 years with COVID-19, enrolled during active disease. The CDR3 nucleotides are TGTGCCAGCAGCGTAGAGGGTCGGCGGGAGGTGTTCTTC. It codes for CASSVEGRREVFF.